Each of the 6 T cell receptor beta chains below was sequenced from the same sample in a study of T-cell memory formation after mild COVID-19. TCRdb reprocessed the 5' RACE reads with MiXCR, giving one entry per CDR3 protein. The sample records under 300,000 distinct CDR3 sequences, roughly 16% being singletons. Sequenced sample: PBMCs or a T cell subset sorted from them (not recorded which). All receptors derive from a man between 18 and 29 years old who had mild COVID-19 (a few samples of this study predate the infection). Cell type and time point are not known.

This clonotype has ten or more counts. A junction boundary mismatches the germline segment, possibly from a read error. This chain links TRBV6-5 with TRBJ2-1; either TRBD1 or TRBD2 may supply D (5 bases each). The germline CDR1 and CDR2 sequences are MNHEY and SVGAGI. The CDR3 is made up of 14 amino acids. DNA of the CDR3: TGTGCCAGCAGTAGCCCCGGGACCGGTAATGGGCAGTTCTTC. Its protein is CASSSPGTGNGQFF.

This clonotype was recorded a few times. The chain carries TRBV9 and TRBJ2-3; D possibly corresponds to TRBD2 (6 bases). The CDR3 spans 15 residues. Trimming took off 2 bases at V and 0 bases at J, with 10 bases between the two ends. CDR1 and CDR2 from the germline V gene are SGDLS and YYNGEE. The CDR3 here is CASSVRGGSTDTQYF. The CDR3 DNA reads TGTGCCAGCAGCGTGCGGGGCGGAAGCACAGATACGCAGTATTTT.

The V and J genes are TRBV9 and TRBJ2-5; D is perhaps TRBD1 or TRBD2 (6 bases each). The CDR3 covers 12 residues. V lost 7 bases, J lost 3 bases, and 10 bases lay in between. Germline-derived CDR1 and CDR2 are SGDLS and YYNGEE. The CDR3 nucleotides are TGTGCCAGCGGGGGGCCAGAAGAGACCCAGTACTTC. This translates into CASGGPEETQYF.

This clonotype was counted ten times or more. V gene TRBV12-3 or TRBV12-4 combines with J gene TRBJ2-2, with D unresolved. The CDR3 extends over 14 amino acids. V lost 2 bases to trimming and J lost 4 bases, with 8 bases between them. CDR3 DNA sequence: TGTGCCAGCAGTTTAAACAGCCGCACCGGGGAGCTGTTTTTT. This encodes CASSLNSRTGELFF.

This clonotype was counted only a few times. V gene TRBV20-1 combines with J gene TRBJ1-3, with a weak D call TRBD1 (6 bases). This CDR3 comprises 14 residues. Germline CDR1 and CDR2: DFQATT and SNEGSKA (reference sequence). Trimming removed 5 bases at V and 2 bases at J, with 13 bases between. Here the CDR3 DNA reads TGCAGTGCTCCAATACAGGGACCTGGAAACACCATATATTTT. This gives the protein CSAPIQGPGNTIYF.

The gene calls are TRBV6-5 and TRBJ2-1; TRBD2 might be the D (7 bases). Trimming took 2 bases from V and 7 from J, leaving 12 bases between them. Germline CDR1 reads MNHEY; CDR2 reads SVGAGI. CDR3 size: 14 residues. CDR3 in amino acids: CASSYRGAWNEQFF. DNA for the CDR3: TGTGCCAGCAGTTACCGGGGGGCGTGGAATGAGCAGTTCTTC.